The subject of this entry is one TCR beta chain. Its antigen remains unknown. The ends were cut back, 3 bases at V and 6 bases at J, with 13 bases in the middle. Germline CDR1 reads SGHRS; CDR2 reads YFSETQ. The length of the CDR3 is 14 residues. This sample is drawn from a study of T cell responses to AZD1222 COVID-19 vaccine. Whole-study findings and limits: Females outnumbered males among donors, who were mostly white British; clonal diversity was possibly underestimated.

TCRdb keeps only in-frame clones here, not all; method: immunoSEQ multiplex PCR. Altogether tens of thousands of clones are present, about 93% being singletons, with the ten largest covering roughly 5%. The material was peripheral blood, obtained on day 0 of MenACWY control vaccination. This clonotype originated in an adult in good health. The J gene is TRBJ2-1, the V gene TRBV5-1; D not certain. The CDR3 reads CASSSLRGSNEQFF. CDR3 bases: TGCGCCAGCAGCTCCCTGCGAGGTTCCAATGAGCAGTTCTTC.